This T cell receptor beta chain was profiled in a study of early T cells in non-severe SARS-CoV-2 infection. TCRdb recomputed calls from the 5' RACE reads with MiXCR, one row per CDR3 protein. This sample yields fewer than 45,000 distinct CDR3 sequences, of which approximately 10% are seen a single time; approximately 12% belongs to the top ten. Germline CDR1 and CDR2: MDHEN and SYDVKM. Trimming took 6 bases from V and 9 from J, leaving 15 bases between them. The CDR3 is 14 residues long. The receptor's source is an adult who was a healthcare worker with PCR-confirmed SARS-CoV-2 infection or an uninfected control (not recorded which). This chain uses TRBV28 with TRBJ1-6, with D unresolved. The sequenced sample was whole blood. In nucleotides, the CDR3 is TGTGCCAGCAGCCGTACTACCTCACTTTCACCCCTCCACTTT. Its protein product is CASSRTTSLSPLHF.